This entry features one T cell receptor beta chain sequence. This clonotype came up a few times. It has no known antigen specificity. The sample holds no much larger clone one base away, and base qualities are not on file. These data are taken from a study of blood T cells in healthy people across ages (dated by TCRdb to the mid-2010s). Some background on the complete study: In model experiments, roughly one uniquely barcoded TCR beta cDNA molecule per two T cells was captured by template switching. To track age-related changes in TCR beta repertoire diversity, the study relied on deep sequencing normalized with unique cDNA molecular identifiers. Four age groups were formed from the donors: young (average 16 years), middle-aged (around 37), aged (62) and long-lived (around 82). Donors of different ages were randomly distributed across sequencing lanes to avoid experimental bias. The study analyzed two additional independent replicas of 1 million unique cDNA reads from the same blood draw for two donors, one aged 18 to 30 and one aged 80 or older. General study outcomes and caveats: The CMV infection status of donors was not known, potentially confounding age-related changes in expanded clonotypes. Because profiling used bulk unsorted PBMCs, naive and antigen-experienced compartments could not be compared conclusively. Compared with the aged group, more naive CD4+ T cells, fewer expanded clones and increased TCR diversity were shown by the long-lived group, suggesting age selection. The percentage of naive T cells measured by flow cytometry correlated strongly with observed TCR beta diversity. As age increased, observed TCR beta diversity per million T cells dropped in a roughly linear way, and a significant reduction was already evident by age 40. Estimates of total diversity from one million sequenced T cells were regarded as lower bounds and underestimates.

After removal of 4 bases from V and 2 bases from J, the junction retains 13 bases not matched to a gene. From the cysteine up to the phenylalanine, the CDR3 has a length of 18 residues. Left in the record is the CDR3 DNA by itself, 54 bases read in frame from the first base. For CDR1 and CDR2, the germline V gene lists MDHEN and SYDVKM. Donors were under 40 systemically healthy Caucasian individuals from Russia aged roughly 6 to 100 years. Roughly 10 milliliters of peripheral blood were drawn from each donor into EDTA-treated Vacutainer tubes. PBMCs were isolated by Ficoll-Paque density-gradient centrifugation, with at least 6 million obtained per sample. Total RNA, at least 5.5 micrograms per sample, was extracted from PBMCs with Trizol reagent. Naive CD45RAhigh/CD27high T cell percentages were measured by flow cytometry on a PBMC aliquot from every donor. The library was prepared using 5' RACE. TCRdb shows the sequencer as Illumina HiSeq 2500. A second roughly 6 to 12 cycle PCR used a sample-barcoded 5' primer and a J-beta primer mix. Each TCR beta cDNA molecule received a unique molecular identifier from a template-switch 5' adaptor carrying 12 random nucleotides. Each sample yielded at least 3 million CDR3-containing paired-end reads. First-strand cDNA synthesis was performed from all RNA using the Mint cDNA synthesis kit, with priming by a TRBC-specific oligonucleotide. Following uracil-DNA glycosylase treatment, all cDNA underwent a first 18-cycle PCR with the universal primers M1SS and BC2_uni_R. In the source study's methods: Each sample was normalized by randomly selecting 1 million high-quality reads, each carrying a distinct molecular identifier. Instead of being binned into consensus sequences, reads with shared molecular identifiers were discarded. MiTCR, set to a Q25 quality threshold and the strictest error-elimination algorithm, was used for CDR3 identification, clonotype clustering and error correction. Lower-bound total TCR beta diversity was estimated with a nonparametric unseen species model using Euler transformation. Starting from the raw public reads, TCRdb applied fastp trimming at Q25, assembled clones with MiXCR and retained in-frame beta chains. Duplicate CDR3 protein sequences are folded into a single record with the most common DNA and genes. The V and J calls follow TCRdb's processing rather than the paper's. Recorded for this sample are fewer than 2,000,000 distinct CDR3 sequences; roughly 32% of them occurred a single time. Approximately 10% of the sample is in the top ten clones.

Sequenced input: blood. This receptor was obtained from a woman aged 25 to 39 in good health. The V and J segments used are TRBV28 and TRBJ2-7, and 11 junction bases match TRBD2. The CDR3 loop reads CASSYPGLAVHPPYEQYF. The bases read TGTGCCAGCAGTTACCCGGGACTAGCGGTCCATCCACCCTACGAGCAGTACTTC.